Detailed here is one T cell receptor (beta chain). One junction end does not reproduce the germline sequence, and a read error may be involved. Using immunoSEQ multiplex PCR, the repertoire was profiled, and TCRdb retains in-frame clones only, with some absent. The sample carries around 730,000 clones, roughly 85% recorded once. This CDR3 region has 15 residues. Germline-derived CDR1 and CDR2 are MNHNS and SASEGT. The source of the sample is a study of shared T cell receptors in the human thymus. In addition, the sample was reused for a study of human thymus T cells. That publication notes: Donor material was obtained from healthy Finnish infants undergoing corrective surgery for congenital heart defects. Thymic samples were excised during corrective heart operations. Thymic and blood repertoires appeared to display a bias in their usage of V and J genes. What related research reported was that thymic repertoires overlapped highly among unrelated individuals.

The TCR was taken from a girl in the first two years of life with a congenital heart defect. The chain couples TRBV6-1 to TRBJ2-5, with 10 bases lining up with TRBD1. The sequencing input was thymocytes. CDR3 region: CASSQAGQGEETQYF. Written as DNA, the CDR3 is TGTGCCAGCAGTCAAGCCGGACAGGGGGAAGAGACCCAGTACTTC.